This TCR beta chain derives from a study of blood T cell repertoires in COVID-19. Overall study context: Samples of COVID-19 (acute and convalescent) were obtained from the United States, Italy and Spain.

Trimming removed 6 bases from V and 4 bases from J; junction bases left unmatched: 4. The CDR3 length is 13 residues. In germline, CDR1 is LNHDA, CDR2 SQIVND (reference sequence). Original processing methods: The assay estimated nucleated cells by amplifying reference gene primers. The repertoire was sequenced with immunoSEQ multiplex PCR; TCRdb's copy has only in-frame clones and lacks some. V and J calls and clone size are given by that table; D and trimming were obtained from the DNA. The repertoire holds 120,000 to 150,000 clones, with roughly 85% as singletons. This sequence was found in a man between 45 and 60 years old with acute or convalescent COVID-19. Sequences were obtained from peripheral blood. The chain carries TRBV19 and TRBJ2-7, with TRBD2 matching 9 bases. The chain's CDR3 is CASSYSGGYEQYF. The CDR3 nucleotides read TGTGCCAGTAGCTATAGCGGGGGATACGAGCAGTACTTC.